This is a list of T cell receptor beta chains from one sample in a study of early T cells in non-severe SARS-CoV-2 infection. TCRdb re-called the 5' RACE reads through MiXCR, storing one row per CDR3 protein. The sample yields tens of thousands of distinct CDR3 sequences, approximately 6.1% seen once. The sequencing used whole blood, collected at baseline. The receptors here all came from an adult who was a healthcare worker with PCR-confirmed SARS-CoV-2 infection or an uninfected control (not recorded which). Each CDR3 is given with its conserved first and last residue. The D gene is left open where the match is weak. For some rows the clone size is stated as once, few or many, or as a class when expanded; others skip it.

V: TRBV7-6; size: NA; J: TRBJ1-1; D: NA; CDR3: CASSLDRKTMNTEAFF; DNA: TGTGCCAGCAGCTTAGATAGGAAGACCATGAACACTGAAGCTTTCTTT
V: TRBV14; size: NA; J: TRBJ2-7; D: TRBD1; CDR3: CASSQFDRGISEQYF; DNA: TGTGCCAGCAGCCAGTTCGACAGGGGAATAAGCGAGCAGTACTTC
V: TRBV4-2; size: many; J: TRBJ2-1; D: TRBD2; CDR3: CASSQDVSGTSGRNEQFF; DNA: TGTGCCAGCAGCCAAGACGTTAGCGGGACTAGCGGTAGAAATGAGCAGTTCTTC
V: TRBV6-6; size: many; J: TRBJ1-4; D: NA; CDR3: CASKRGNEKLFF; DNA: TGTGCCAGCAAAAGAGGCAATGAAAAACTGTTTTTT
V: TRBV6-5; size: many; J: TRBJ2-2; D: NA; CDR3: CASSGWQGGTGELFF; DNA: TGTGCCAGCAGCGGTTGGCAGGGTGGAACCGGGGAGCTGTTTTTT
V: TRBV5-1; size: many; J: TRBJ2-1; D: TRBD2; CDR3: CASSLRLAGAEQFF; DNA: TGCGCCAGCAGCTTAAGACTAGCGGGGGCTGAGCAGTTCTTC
V: TRBV29-1; size: few; J: TRBJ1-2; D: NA; CDR3: CSVEDRGYTF; DNA: TGCAGCGTTGAAGATCGGGGCTACACCTTC
V: TRBV20-1; size: many; J: TRBJ2-3; D: TRBD2; CDR3: CSARDGLAGPTDTQYF; DNA: TGCAGTGCTAGAGATGGGCTAGCGGGACCCACAGATACGCAGTATTTT
V: TRBV7-9; size: many; J: TRBJ2-7; D: NA; CDR3: CASSLGGISGYEQYF; DNA: TGTGCCAGCAGCTTAGGTGGGATAAGCGGCTACGAGCAGTACTTC
V: TRBV5-1; size: few; J: TRBJ2-7; D: NA; CDR3: CASQGSKVREQYF; DNA: TGCGCCAGCCAAGGTTCGAAAGTACGGGAGCAGTACTTC
V: TRBV6-6; size: few; J: TRBJ1-1; D: NA; CDR3: CASRNTSTEAFF; DNA: TGTGCCAGCAGGAACACCAGCACTGAAGCTTTCTTT
V: TRBV11-2; size: many; J: TRBJ2-2; D: NA; CDR3: CASSLVETTGELFF; DNA: TGTGCCAGCAGCTTAGTGGAAACCACCGGGGAGCTGTTTTTT
V: TRBV6-2/TRBV6-3; size: NA; J: TRBJ2-4; D: NA; CDR3: CASSNHRTGNRDIQYF; DNA: TGTGCCAGCAGTAACCACCGCACAGGGAATAGGGACATTCAGTACTTC
V: TRBV20-1; size: many; J: TRBJ2-1; D: TRBD1; CDR3: CSAENPGQGKLGSYYNEQFF; DNA: TGCAGTGCAGAGAATCCGGGACAGGGGAAGCTTGGCTCCTACTACAATGAGCAGTTCTTC
V: TRBV11-2; size: NA; J: TRBJ1-1; D: NA; CDR3: CASSLGQGRAFF; DNA: TGTGCCAGCAGCTTAGGTCAGGGAAGAGCTTTCTTT
V: TRBV29-1; size: many; J: TRBJ2-1; D: NA; CDR3: CSVPGLKSEQFF; DNA: TGCAGCGTTCCGGGACTCAAAAGTGAGCAGTTCTTC
V: TRBV9; size: NA; J: TRBJ1-5; D: TRBD1; CDR3: CASSGHPGGGNQPQHF; DNA: TGTGCCAGCAGCGGACACCCAGGGGGTGGCAATCAGCCCCAGCATTTT
V: TRBV7-6; size: NA; J: TRBJ2-2; D: NA; CDR3: CGSSLPSRDKGSTGELFF; DNA: TGTGGCAGCAGCTTACCGTCGCGGGACAAAGGAAGCACCGGGGAGCTGTTTTTT
V: TRBV14; size: few; J: TRBJ1-3; D: NA; CDR3: CASSQGGLLDLANTIYF; DNA: TGTGCCAGCAGCCAAGGGGGACTCCTCGACCTAGCCAACACCATATATTTT
V: TRBV28; size: many; J: TRBJ2-2; D: TRBD1; CDR3: CASTRGDRGFGELFF; DNA: TGTGCCAGCACCAGGGGAGACAGGGGGTTCGGGGAGCTGTTTTTT
V: TRBV19; size: many; J: TRBJ2-2; D: TRBD1; CDR3: CASTRPGQGNTGELFF; DNA: TGTGCCAGTACCCGCCCGGGACAGGGGAACACCGGGGAGCTGTTTTTT
V: TRBV5-4; size: NA; J: TRBJ2-5; D: NA; CDR3: CASTLGYGQPETQYF; DNA: TGTGCCAGCACCTTGGGATATGGACAGCCGGAGACCCAGTACTTC
V: TRBV11-2; size: many; J: TRBJ2-2; D: NA; CDR3: CASSIRQEGTGELFF; DNA: TGTGCCAGCAGCATCAGACAGGAAGGTACCGGGGAGCTGTTTTTT
V: TRBV11-2; size: few; J: TRBJ2-1; D: TRBD2; CDR3: CASSSDGLAGGHEQFF; DNA: TGTGCCAGCAGCTCCGACGGACTAGCGGGAGGGCATGAGCAGTTCTTC
V: TRBV28; size: many; J: TRBJ2-1; D: TRBD2; CDR3: CASRGTSGENEQFF; DNA: TGTGCCAGCAGGGGGACTAGCGGGGAAAATGAGCAGTTCTTC
V: TRBV20-1; size: NA; J: TRBJ2-2; D: NA; CDR3: CSARLGDRRIGELFF; DNA: TGCAGTGCCCGACTCGGAGACCGGCGGATCGGGGAGCTGTTTTTT
V: TRBV27; size: NA; J: TRBJ1-2; D: TRBD1; CDR3: CASRQTGMGEGYTF; DNA: TGTGCCAGCAGGCAGACAGGGATGGGCGAAGGCTACACCTTC
V: TRBV4-2; size: NA; J: TRBJ1-1; D: NA; CDR3: CASSQGQLNTEAFF; DNA: TGTGCCAGCAGCCAAGGACAGCTGAACACTGAAGCTTTCTTT
V: TRBV9; size: NA; J: TRBJ2-7; D: TRBD2; CDR3: CASSTKVEGGDEYEQYF; DNA: TGTGCCAGCAGCACAAAAGTTGAGGGAGGGGATGAGTACGAGCAGTACTTC
V: TRBV7-8; size: few; J: TRBJ2-7; D: NA; CDR3: CAPDGGSYEQYF; DNA: TGTGCCCCGGACGGAGGCTCCTACGAGCAGTACTTC
V: TRBV2; size: many; J: TRBJ2-2; D: NA; CDR3: CASSERTVATGELFF; DNA: TGTGCCAGCAGTGAAAGGACAGTCGCCACCGGGGAGCTGTTTTTT